This is a list of T cell receptor beta chains from one sample in a study of glioma-infiltrating T cells after dendritic cell vaccination. Assay: immunoSEQ multiplex PCR; the TCRdb copy retains only in-frame clones and omits some. Of around 90,000 clones listed, approximately 80% are singletons. The material was blood, obtained before dendritic cell vaccination. The origin of the receptors is a human donor with glioblastoma. Each CDR3 is given with its conserved first and last residue. D genes are given only for firm matches. Only some rows state a clone size, as once, few, many or a class for expanded clones.

d_call clone_size j_call v_call cdr3_nt cdr3_aa
TRBD1 - TRBJ1-5 TRBV27 TGTGCCAGCAGTTTTCTTTCGGACAGGAGAGGACAGCCCCAGCATTTT CASSFLSDRRGQPQHF
TRBD2 few TRBJ2-7 TRBV28 TGTGCCAGCAGTCCCGGGGAAGCGGGAAGGTCCTACGAGCAGTACTTC CASSPGEAGRSYEQYF
TRBD1 few TRBJ2-5 TRBV5-1 TGCGCCAGCAGCCCCGGACAGGTAGGATCAGAGACCCAGTACTTC CASSPGQVGSETQYF
- - TRBJ2-1 TRBV11-2 TGTGCCAGCAGCTTAGGGCGACTCGTCCCGAGTGAGCAGTTCTTC CASSLGRLVPSEQFF
- - TRBJ2-7 TRBV28 TGTGCCAGCACCCGGACAGCGTTCTCCTACGAGCAGTACTTC CASTRTAFSYEQYF
- once TRBJ1-1 TRBV18 TGTGCCAGCTCCGAGGCCCCATTCATGAACACTGAAGCTTTCTTT CASSEAPFMNTEAFF
- - TRBJ1-2 TRBV28 TGTGCCAGCAGTACAGCTAACTATGGCTACACCTTC CASSTANYGYTF
- - TRBJ2-1 TRBV10-1 TGCGCCAGCAGTGACCGGAATGAGCAGTTCTTC CASSDRNEQFF
TRBD2 - TRBJ2-3 TRBV7-2 TGTGCCAGCAGCCTGGGACTAGCGGGGCCAGATACGCAGTATTTT CASSLGLAGPDTQYF
- - TRBJ2-7 TRBV5-1 TGCGCCAGCAGCTTGGGCCAGGTCTACGAGCAGTACTTC CASSLGQVYEQYF
- - TRBJ1-5 TRBV11-2 TGTGCCAGCAGCTTAGGGTCGGGAAGGGCAAATCAGCCCCAGCATTTT CASSLGSGRANQPQHF
- - TRBJ1-2 TRBV15 TGTGCCACCTCGGGGCCCGGGGAGGAGGGCTACACCTTC CATSGPGEEGYTF
TRBD1 - TRBJ1-2 TRBV7-2 TGTGCCAGCAGCTTCCAGGGGGGCGACTATGGCTACACCTTC CASSFQGGDYGYTF
TRBD2 few TRBJ2-1 TRBV11-3 TGTGCCAGCAGCTTTAGCGGGTTGACTTACAATGAGCAGTTCTTC CASSFSGLTYNEQFF
TRBD1 - TRBJ1-5 TRBV5-1 TGCGCCAGCAGCTTCCTGGGACAGTCGGGGCAGCCCCAGCATTTT CASSFLGQSGQPQHF
- - TRBJ1-1 TRBV18 TGTGCCAGCTCACCACTACGAAACAGGGAGGGTGAAGCTTTCTTT CASSPLRNREGEAFF
- - TRBJ2-7 TRBV27 TGTGCCAGCAGTCCCCCGGGGGTGGGGAAAACGTCCTACGAGCAGTACTTC CASSPPGVGKTSYEQYF